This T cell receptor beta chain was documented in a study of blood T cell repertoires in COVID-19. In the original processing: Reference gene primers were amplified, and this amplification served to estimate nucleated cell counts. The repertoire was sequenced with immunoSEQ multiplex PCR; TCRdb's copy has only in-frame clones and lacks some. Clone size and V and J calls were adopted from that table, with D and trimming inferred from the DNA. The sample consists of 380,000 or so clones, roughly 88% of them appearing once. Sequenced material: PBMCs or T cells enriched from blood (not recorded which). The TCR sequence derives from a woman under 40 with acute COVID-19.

The CDR3 loop reads CASSAGGRSTDTQYF. DNA of the CDR3: TGTGCCAGCAGCGCCGGCGGGCGTAGCACAGATACGCAGTATTTT. The chain recombines TRBV9 with TRBJ2-3, with D maybe TRBD2 (5 bases). V lost 3 bases and J lost 0, with 11 bases in between. Germline V gives CDR1 SGDLS, CDR2 YYNGEE. The CDR3 length is 15 residues. The complete variable domain, with remaining parts taken from reference TRBV9 and TRBJ2-3, reads DSGVTQTPKHLITATGQRVTLRCSPRSGDLSVYWYQQSLDQGLQFLIQYYNGEERAKGNILERFSAQQFPDLHSELNLSSLELGDSALYFCASSAGGRSTDTQYFGPGTRLTVL.